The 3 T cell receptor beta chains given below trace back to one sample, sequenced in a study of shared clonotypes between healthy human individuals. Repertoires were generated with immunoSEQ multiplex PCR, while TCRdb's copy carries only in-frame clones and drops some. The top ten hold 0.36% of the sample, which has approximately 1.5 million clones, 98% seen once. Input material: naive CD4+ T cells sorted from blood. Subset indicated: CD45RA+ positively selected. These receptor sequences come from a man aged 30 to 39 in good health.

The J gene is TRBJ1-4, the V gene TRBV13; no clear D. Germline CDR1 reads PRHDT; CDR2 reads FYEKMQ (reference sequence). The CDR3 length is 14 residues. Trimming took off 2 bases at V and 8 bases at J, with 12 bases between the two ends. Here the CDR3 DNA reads TGTGCCAGCAGCTTATACGTTGGTCGGGAAAAACTGTTTTTT. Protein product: CASSLYVGREKLFF. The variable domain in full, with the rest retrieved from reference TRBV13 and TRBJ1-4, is AAGVIQSPRHLIKEKRETATLKCYPIPRHDTVYWYQQGPGQDPQFLISFYEKMQSDKGSIPDRFSAQQFSDYHSELNMSSLELGDSALYFCASSLYVGREKLFFGSGTQLSVL.

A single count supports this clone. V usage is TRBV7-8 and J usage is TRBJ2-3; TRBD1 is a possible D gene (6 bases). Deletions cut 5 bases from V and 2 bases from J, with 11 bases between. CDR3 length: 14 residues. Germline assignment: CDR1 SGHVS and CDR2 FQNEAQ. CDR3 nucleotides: TGTGCCAGCAGCCCCCGGGACAACACAGATACGCAGTATTTT. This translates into CASSPRDNTDTQYF.

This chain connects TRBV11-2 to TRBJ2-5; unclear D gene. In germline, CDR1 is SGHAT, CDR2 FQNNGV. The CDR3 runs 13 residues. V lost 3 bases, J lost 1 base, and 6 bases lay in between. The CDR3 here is CASSFRRQETQYF. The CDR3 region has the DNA TGTGCCAGCAGCTTTAGGCGCCAAGAGACCCAGTACTTC.